This T cell receptor (beta chain) originates from a study of blood T cells in healthy people across ages. With a J-beta primer mix and a sample-barcoded 5' primer, a second PCR ran about 7 to 12 cycles. Tagging of each cDNA molecule was performed by a template-switch adaptor with 12 random nucleotides. TCRdb analysed the 5' RACE reads with MiXCR anew, one entry per CDR3 protein. The sample includes 1.5 million to 2 million distinct CDR3 sequences, about 49% seen only once; the top ten take about 2.1%. Extracted total RNA amounted to at least 5.5 micrograms for each sample. Per germline, CDR1 MNHEY and CDR2 SVGAGI. The V gene end was trimmed by 7 bases and the J gene end by 7 bases; junction bases not matched to a gene: 15. The CDR3 consists of 16 residues. In regard to this clonotype: No antigen is known for it.

Overall study findings and caveats: Lack of knowledge of donor CMV status possibly confounded expanded clonotype changes. Naive and antigen-experienced cells were not separated, limiting conclusive comparison.

The chain links TRBV6-5 to TRBJ1-2; 10 bases are shared with TRBD1. This receptor was identified in a woman aged 40 to 50 in good health. Sequenced sample: blood. The CDR3 nucleotides are TGTGCCAGCACCTCCGTAGGGACAGGGGTAACGTCTGGCTACACCTTC. Its protein product is CASTSVGTGVTSGYTF.